This record concerns one T cell receptor (beta chain) sequence. The antigen is unknown. The data belong to a study of metastatic and nonmetastatic thyroid tumors. Study information: Repertoires from blood and tumor or nodule tissue of malignant and benign thyroid patients were compared.

Authors' processing steps: Construction of a distant-metastasis classifier for papillary thyroid cancer relied on CDR3 differences across clinicopathological groups. TCRdb reassembled clones from the PCR reads with MiXCR. The V and J calls were not made by the authors but by TCRdb's processing. The data contain 5,000 to 5,500 clones, about 31% of them singletons. No treatment of any kind had been given to any patient before thyroid surgery. The study's findings and limits: Benign nodules were reported to have significantly lower TCR beta diversity than malignant thyroid tumors, in blood and tumor.

The germline V and J ends were trimmed by 3 bases and 2 bases, with 14 bases remaining between them. Germline values: CDR1 SGHRS, CDR2 YFSETQ. CDR3 size: 15 residues. The sample was adjacent normal tissue. The chain recombines TRBV5-1 with TRBJ1-1; weak D call: TRBD1 (6 bases). The sequence came from a female donor with papillary thyroid cancer or a benign thyroid nodule (not recorded which). Some clones in this sample may be carry-over from other donors' samples. CDR3 nucleotides: TGCGCCAGCAGCTACGTGGGGACACCCAACACTGAAGCTTTCTTT. Its translation: CASSYVGTPNTEAFF.